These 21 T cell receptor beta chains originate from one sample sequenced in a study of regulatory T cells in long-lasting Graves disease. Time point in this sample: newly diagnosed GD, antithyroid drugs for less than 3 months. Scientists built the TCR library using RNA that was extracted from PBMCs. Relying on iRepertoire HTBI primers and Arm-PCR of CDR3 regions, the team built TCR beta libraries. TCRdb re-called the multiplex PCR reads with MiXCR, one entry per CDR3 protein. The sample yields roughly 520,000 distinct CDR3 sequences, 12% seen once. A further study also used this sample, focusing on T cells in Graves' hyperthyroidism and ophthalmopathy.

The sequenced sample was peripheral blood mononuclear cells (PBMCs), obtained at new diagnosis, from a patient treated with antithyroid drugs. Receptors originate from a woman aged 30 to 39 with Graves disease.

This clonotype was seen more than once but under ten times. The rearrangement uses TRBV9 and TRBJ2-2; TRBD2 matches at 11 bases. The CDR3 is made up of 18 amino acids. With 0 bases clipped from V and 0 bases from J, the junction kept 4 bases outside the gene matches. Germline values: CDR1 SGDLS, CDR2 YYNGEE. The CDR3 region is CASSVGTSGSSNTGELFF. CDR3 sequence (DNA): TGTGCCAGCAGCGTAGGAACTAGCGGGAGTTCGAACACCGGGGAGCTGTTTTTT. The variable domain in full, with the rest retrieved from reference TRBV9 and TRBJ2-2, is DSGVTQTPKHLITATGQRVTLRCSPRSGDLSVYWYQQSLDQGLQFLIQYYNGEERAKGNILERFSAQQFPDLHSELNLSSLELGDSALYFCASSVGTSGSSNTGELFFGEGSRLTVL.

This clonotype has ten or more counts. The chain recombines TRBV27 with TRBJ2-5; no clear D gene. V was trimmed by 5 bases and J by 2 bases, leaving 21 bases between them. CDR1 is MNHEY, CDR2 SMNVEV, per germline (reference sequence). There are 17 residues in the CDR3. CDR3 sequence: CASSPPLGRSRQETQYF. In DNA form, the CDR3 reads TGTGCCAGCAGTCCGCCTCTGGGCCGAAGCCGACAAGAGACCCAGTACTTC.

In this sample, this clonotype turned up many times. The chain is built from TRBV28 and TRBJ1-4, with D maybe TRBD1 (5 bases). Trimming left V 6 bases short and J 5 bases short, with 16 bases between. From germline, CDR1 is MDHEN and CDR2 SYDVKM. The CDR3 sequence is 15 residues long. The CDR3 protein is CASSAPGRANEKLFF. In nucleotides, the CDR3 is TGTGCCAGCAGCGCCCCAGGGCGGGCGAATGAAAAACTGTTTTTT.

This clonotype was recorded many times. In DNA form, the CDR3 reads TGTGCCAGCGGCAGACGTAACTATGGCTACACCTTC. Protein product: CASGRRNYGYTF. The chain is built from TRBV5-6 and TRBJ1-2; D gene unclear. Deletions cut 7 bases from V and 1 base from J, with 8 bases between. CDR3 size: 12 residues. Germline values: CDR1 SGHDT, CDR2 YYEEEE.

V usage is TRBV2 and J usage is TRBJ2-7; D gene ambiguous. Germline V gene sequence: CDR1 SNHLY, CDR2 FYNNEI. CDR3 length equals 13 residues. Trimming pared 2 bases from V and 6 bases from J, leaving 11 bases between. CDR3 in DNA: TGTGCCAGCAGTGAACTTTATCCGACCGAGCAGTACTTC. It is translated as CASSELYPTEQYF.

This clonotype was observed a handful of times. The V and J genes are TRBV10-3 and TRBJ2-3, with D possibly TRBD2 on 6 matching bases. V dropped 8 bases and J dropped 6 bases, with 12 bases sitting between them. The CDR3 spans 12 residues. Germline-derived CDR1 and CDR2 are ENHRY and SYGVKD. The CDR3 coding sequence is TGTGCCATCGGGAGGACGGCGGATACGCAGTATTTT. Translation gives CAIGRTADTQYF.

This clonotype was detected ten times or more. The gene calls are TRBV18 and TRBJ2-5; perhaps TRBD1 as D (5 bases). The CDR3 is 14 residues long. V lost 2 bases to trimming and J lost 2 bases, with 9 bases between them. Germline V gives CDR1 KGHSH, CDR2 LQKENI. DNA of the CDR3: TGTGCCAGCTCACCAGGGGCGGAACAAGAGACCCAGTACTTC. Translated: CASSPGAEQETQYF. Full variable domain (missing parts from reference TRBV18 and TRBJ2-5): NAGVMQNPRHLVRRRGQEARLRCSPMKGHSHVYWYRQLPEEGLKFMVYLQKENIIDESGMPKERFSAEFPKEGPSILRIQQVVRGDSAAYFCASSPGAEQETQYFGPGTRLLVL.

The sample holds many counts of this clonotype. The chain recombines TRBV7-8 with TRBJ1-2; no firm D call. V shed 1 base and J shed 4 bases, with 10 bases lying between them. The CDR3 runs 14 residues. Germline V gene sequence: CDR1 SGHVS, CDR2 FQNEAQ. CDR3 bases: TGTGCCAGCAGCTTAGACCTACTCGGCTATGGCTACACCTTC. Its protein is CASSLDLLGYGYTF.

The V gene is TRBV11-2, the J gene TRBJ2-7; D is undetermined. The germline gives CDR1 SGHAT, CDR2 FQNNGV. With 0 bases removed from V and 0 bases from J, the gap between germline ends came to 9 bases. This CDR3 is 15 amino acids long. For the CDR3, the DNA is TGTGCCAGCAGCTTAGACCCAGGCCACTCCTACGAGCAGTACTTC. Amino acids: CASSLDPGHSYEQYF.

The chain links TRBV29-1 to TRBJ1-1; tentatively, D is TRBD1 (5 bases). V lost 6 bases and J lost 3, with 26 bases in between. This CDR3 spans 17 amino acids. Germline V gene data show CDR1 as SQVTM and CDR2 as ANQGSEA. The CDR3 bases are TGCAGCGTATGGGGAGGCCTGAACATCGGGGGGTACACTGAAGCTTTCTTT. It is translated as CSVWGGLNIGGYTEAFF.

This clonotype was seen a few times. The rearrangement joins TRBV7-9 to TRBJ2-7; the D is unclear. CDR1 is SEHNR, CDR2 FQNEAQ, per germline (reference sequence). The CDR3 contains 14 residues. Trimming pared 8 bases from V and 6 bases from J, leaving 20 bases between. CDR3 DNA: TGTGCCAGCTCAACAACATCCGACAAATCCGAGCAGTACTTC. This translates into CASSTTSDKSEQYF.

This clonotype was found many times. CDR3 sequence (DNA): TGTGCCAGCGGCCCCGGGGGGTCCTACGAGCAGTACTTC. Encoded protein: CASGPGGSYEQYF. The chain recombines TRBV9 with TRBJ2-7; the match to TRBD2 covers 7 bases. J lost 1 base, V lost 7 bases, and 5 bases had no gene match. Germline values: CDR1 SGDLS, CDR2 YYNGEE. The CDR3 is 13 amino acids.

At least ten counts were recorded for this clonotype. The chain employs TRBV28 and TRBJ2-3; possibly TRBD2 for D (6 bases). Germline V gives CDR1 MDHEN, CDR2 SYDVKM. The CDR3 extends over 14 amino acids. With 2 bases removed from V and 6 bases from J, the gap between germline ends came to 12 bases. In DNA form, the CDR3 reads TGTGCCAGCAGTTTAGTCGGGGGAAGGGATACGCAGTATTTT. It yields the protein CASSLVGGRDTQYF.

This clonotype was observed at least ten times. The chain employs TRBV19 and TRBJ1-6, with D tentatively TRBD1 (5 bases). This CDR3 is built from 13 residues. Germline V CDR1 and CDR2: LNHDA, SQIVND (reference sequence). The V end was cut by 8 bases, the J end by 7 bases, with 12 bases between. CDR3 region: CASADRLNSPLHF. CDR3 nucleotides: TGTGCCAGTGCCGACAGATTGAATTCACCCCTCCACTTT.

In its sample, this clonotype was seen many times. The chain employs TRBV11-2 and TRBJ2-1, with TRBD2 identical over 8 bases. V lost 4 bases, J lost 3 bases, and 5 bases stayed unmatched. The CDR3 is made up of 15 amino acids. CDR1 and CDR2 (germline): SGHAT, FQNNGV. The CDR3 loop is CASSSGSGIYNEQFF. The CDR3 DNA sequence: TGTGCCAGCAGCTCCGGTAGCGGGATCTACAATGAGCAGTTCTTC.

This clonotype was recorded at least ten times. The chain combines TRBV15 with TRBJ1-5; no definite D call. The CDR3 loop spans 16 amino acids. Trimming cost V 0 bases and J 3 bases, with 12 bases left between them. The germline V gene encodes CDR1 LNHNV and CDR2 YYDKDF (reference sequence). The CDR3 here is CATSREDLRDNQPQHF. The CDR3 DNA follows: TGTGCCACCAGCAGAGAGGACTTGCGGGACAATCAGCCCCAGCATTTT.

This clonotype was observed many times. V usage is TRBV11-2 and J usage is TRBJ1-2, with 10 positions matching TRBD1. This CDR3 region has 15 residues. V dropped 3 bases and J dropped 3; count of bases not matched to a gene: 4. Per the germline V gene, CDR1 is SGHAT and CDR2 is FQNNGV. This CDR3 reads CASSLGTGEDYGYTF. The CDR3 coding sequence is TGTGCCAGCAGCTTGGGGACAGGGGAGGACTATGGCTACACCTTC.

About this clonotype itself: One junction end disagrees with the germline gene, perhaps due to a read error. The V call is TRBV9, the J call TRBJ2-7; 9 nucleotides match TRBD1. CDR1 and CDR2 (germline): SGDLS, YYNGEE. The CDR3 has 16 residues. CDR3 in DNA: TGTGCCAGCAGCGTATCACAGGGGGCCCACACCTACGATCAGTACTTC. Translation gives CASSVSQGAHTYDQYF.

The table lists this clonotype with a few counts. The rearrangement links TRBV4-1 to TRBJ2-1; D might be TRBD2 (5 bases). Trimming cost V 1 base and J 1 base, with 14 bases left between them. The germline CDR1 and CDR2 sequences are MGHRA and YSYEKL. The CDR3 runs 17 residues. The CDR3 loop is CASSQVLTGTSYNEQFF. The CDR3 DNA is TGCGCCAGCAGCCAAGTATTAACGGGAACGTCCTACAATGAGCAGTTCTTC.

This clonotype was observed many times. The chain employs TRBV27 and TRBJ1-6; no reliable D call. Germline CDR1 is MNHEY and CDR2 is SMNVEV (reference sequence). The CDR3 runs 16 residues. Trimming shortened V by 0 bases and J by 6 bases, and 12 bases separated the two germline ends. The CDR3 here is CASSLSISGGNSPLHF. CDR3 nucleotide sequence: TGTGCCAGCAGTTTATCGATCTCGGGTGGTAATTCACCCCTCCACTTT.

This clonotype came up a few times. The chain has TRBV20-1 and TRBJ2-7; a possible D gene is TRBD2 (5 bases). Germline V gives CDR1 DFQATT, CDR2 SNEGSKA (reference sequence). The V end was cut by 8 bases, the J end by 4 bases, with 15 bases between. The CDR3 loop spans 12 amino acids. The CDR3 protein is CSTYGVGYEQYF. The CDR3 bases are TGCAGTACCTACGGGGTTGGTTACGAGCAGTACTTC.